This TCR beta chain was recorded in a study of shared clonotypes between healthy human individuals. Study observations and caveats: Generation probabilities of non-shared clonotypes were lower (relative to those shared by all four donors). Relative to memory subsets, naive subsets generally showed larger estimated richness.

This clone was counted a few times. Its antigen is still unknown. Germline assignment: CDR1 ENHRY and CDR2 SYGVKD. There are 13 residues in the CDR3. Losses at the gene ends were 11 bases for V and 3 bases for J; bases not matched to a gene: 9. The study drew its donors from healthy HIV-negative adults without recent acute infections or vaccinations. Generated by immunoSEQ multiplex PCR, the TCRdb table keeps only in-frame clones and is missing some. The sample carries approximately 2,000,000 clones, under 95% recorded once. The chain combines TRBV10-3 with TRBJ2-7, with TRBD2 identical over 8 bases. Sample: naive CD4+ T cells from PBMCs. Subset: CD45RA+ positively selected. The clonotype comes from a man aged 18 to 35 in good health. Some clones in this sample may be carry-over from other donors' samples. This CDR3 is CAHSPGTSYEQYF. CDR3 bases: TGTGCCCACAGCCCCGGGACTAGCTACGAGCAGTACTTC.